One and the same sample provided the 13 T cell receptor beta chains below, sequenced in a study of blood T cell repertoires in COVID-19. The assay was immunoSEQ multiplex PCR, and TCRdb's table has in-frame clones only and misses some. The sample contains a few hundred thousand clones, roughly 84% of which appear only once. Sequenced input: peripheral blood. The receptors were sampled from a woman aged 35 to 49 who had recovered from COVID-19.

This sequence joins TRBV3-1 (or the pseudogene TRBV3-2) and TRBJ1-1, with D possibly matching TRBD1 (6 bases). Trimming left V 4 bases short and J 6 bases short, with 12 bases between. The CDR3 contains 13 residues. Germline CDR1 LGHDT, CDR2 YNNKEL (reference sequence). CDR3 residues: CASSRTGKAEAFF. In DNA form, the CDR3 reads TGTGCCAGCAGCCGTACAGGGAAGGCTGAAGCTTTCTTT.

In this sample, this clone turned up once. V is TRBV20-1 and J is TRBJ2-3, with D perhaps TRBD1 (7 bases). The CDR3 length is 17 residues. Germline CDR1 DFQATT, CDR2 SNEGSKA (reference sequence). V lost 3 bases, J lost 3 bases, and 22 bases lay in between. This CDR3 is CSASARRGLAETDTQYF. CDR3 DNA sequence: TGCAGTGCTAGTGCTAGGAGGGGGCTAGCAGAGACAGATACGCAGTATTTT.

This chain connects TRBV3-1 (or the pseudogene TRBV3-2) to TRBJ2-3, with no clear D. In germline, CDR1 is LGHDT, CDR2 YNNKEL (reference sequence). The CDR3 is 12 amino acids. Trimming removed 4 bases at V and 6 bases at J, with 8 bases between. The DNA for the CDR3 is TGTGCCAGCAGCCTCGAGTTTGATACGCAGTATTTT. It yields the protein CASSLEFDTQYF.

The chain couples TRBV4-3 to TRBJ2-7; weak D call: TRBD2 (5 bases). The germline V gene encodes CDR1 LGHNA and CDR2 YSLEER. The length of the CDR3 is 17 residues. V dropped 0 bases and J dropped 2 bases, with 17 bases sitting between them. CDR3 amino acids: CASSQDQEVDSAYEQYF. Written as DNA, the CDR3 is TGCGCCAGCAGCCAAGATCAAGAGGTGGACTCTGCCTACGAGCAGTACTTC.

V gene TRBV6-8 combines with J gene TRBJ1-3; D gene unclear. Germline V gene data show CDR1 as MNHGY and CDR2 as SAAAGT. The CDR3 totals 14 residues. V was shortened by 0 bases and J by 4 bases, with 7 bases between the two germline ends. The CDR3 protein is CASSYSVTGNTIYF. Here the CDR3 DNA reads TGTGCCAGCAGTTACTCCGTGACAGGAAACACCATATATTTT.

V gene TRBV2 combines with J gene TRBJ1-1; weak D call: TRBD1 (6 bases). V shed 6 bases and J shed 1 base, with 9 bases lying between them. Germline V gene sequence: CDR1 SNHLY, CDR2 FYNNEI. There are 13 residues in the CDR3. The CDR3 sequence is CASRKDRNTEAFF. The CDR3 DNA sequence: TGTGCCAGCAGGAAGGACAGGAACACTGAAGCTTTCTTT.

CDR3 region: CASSFSQGEQYF. CDR3 bases: TGTGCCAGCAGCTTTTCACAGGGCGAGCAGTACTTC. The rearrangement uses TRBV7-2 and TRBJ2-7; TRBD1 is a possible D gene (6 bases). Trimming stripped 3 bases from V and 6 bases from J, with 9 bases between. Looked up from germline, CDR1 is SGHTA and CDR2 is FQGNSA. The CDR3 is made up of 12 amino acids.

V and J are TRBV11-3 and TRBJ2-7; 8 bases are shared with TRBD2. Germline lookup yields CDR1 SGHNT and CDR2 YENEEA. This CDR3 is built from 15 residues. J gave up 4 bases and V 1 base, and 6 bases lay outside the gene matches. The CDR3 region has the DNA TGTGCCAGCAGCTTAGCGGGAGCGGGGGAATACGAGCAGTACTTC. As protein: CASSLAGAGEYEQYF. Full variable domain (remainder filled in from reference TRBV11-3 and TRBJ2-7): EAGVVQSPRYKIIEKKQPVAFWCNPISGHNTLYWYLQNLGQGPELLIRYENEEAVDDSQLPKDRFSAERLKGVDSTLKIQPAELGDSAVYLCASSLAGAGEYEQYFGPGTRLTVT.

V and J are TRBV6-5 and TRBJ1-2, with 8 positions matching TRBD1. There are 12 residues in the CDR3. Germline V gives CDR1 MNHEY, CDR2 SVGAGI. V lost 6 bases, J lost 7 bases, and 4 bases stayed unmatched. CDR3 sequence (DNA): TGTGCCAGCAGCGACAGGGGAGGTGGCTACACCTTC. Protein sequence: CASSDRGGGYTF.

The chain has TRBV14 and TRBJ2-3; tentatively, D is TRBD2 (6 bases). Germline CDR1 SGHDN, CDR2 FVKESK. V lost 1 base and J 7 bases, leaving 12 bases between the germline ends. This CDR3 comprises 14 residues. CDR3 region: CASSQASSANTQYF. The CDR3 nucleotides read TGTGCCAGCAGCCAAGCGTCTAGCGCCAATACGCAGTATTTT.

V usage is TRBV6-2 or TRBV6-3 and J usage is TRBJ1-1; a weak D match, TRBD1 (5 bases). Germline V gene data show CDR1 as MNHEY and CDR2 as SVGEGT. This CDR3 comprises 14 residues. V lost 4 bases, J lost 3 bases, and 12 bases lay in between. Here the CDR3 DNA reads TGTGCCAGCAGTTCCGGGGGGGGTGACACTGAAGCTTTCTTT. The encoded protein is CASSSGGGDTEAFF.

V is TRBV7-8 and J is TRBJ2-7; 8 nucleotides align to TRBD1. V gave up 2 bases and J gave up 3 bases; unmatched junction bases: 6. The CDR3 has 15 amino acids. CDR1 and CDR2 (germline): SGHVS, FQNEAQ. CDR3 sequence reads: CASSLWSTGGYEQYF. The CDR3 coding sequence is TGTGCCAGCAGCTTATGGTCTACAGGGGGCTACGAGCAGTACTTC.

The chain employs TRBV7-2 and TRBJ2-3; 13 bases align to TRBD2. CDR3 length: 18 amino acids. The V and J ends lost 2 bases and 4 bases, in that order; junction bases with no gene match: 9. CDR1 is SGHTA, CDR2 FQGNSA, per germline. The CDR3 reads CASSLKLAGGRYPDTQYF. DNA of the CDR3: TGTGCCAGCAGCTTAAAACTAGCGGGGGGGCGATATCCAGATACGCAGTATTTT.